A single sample gave rise to the 9 T cell receptor beta chains below, sequenced in a study of regulatory T cells in long-lasting Graves disease. Indicated time point: newly diagnosed GD, antithyroid drugs for less than 3 months. The TCR library was made from RNA extracted from PBMCs. Investigators prepared the TCR beta libraries by applying iRepertoire HTBI primers and Arm-PCR of CDR3 regions. MiXCR, applied by TCRdb to the multiplex PCR reads, yields one record per CDR3 protein. The sample lists 450,000 to 600,000 distinct CDR3 sequences; roughly 15% were seen once. Separately, the same data were catalogued under a study of T cells in Graves' hyperthyroidism and ophthalmopathy.

The sequences come from peripheral blood mononuclear cells (PBMCs), collected at new diagnosis, from a patient treated with antithyroid drugs. The receptors derive from a man between 40 and 49 years old with Graves disease.

The chain has TRBV30 and TRBJ1-6, with D maybe TRBD1 (5 bases). V was shortened by 6 bases and J by 13 bases, with 19 bases between the two germline ends. The CDR3 runs to 13 residues. Germline loops: CDR1 GTSNPN, CDR2 SVGIG (reference sequence). The CDR3, as DNA: TGTGCCTGCACCCCAGGGATATCTTCTCCCCTCCACTTT. This sequence encodes CACTPGISSPLHF. Based on the CDR3 plus reference TRBV30 and TRBJ1-6, the full variable domain is SQTIHQWPATLVQPVGSPLSLECTVEGTSNPNLYWYRQAAGRGLQLLFYSVGIGQISSEVPQNLSASRPQDRQFILSSKKLLLSDSGFYLCACTPGISSPLHFGNGTRLTVT.

This clonotype came up a few times. The chain links TRBV12-3 or TRBV12-4 to TRBJ1-2; no reliable D call. The CDR3 length is 13 residues. Trimming removed 6 bases from V and 2 bases from J, with 10 bases in between. The CDR3 loop is CASRPGLNYGYTF. CDR3 nucleotide sequence: TGTGCCAGCAGGCCTGGCTTAAACTATGGCTACACCTTC.

This clonotype was picked up one time. The gene calls are TRBV5-1 and TRBJ2-3, with 10 positions matching TRBD2. The V gene's germline CDR1 is SGHRS and CDR2 YFSETQ. Trimming at V came to 0 bases and at J to 1 base, leaving 5 bases not matched to a gene. This CDR3 spans 17 amino acids. The CDR3 DNA reads TGCGCCAGCAGCTTGGTGGCTAGCGGGAGCGGCACAGATACGCAGTATTTT. It translates to CASSLVASGSGTDTQYF.

As for this clonotype: The germline gene is not matched at one end of the junction; a read error may be the cause. The rearrangement joins TRBV7-9 to TRBJ1-4; 7 positions agree with TRBD1. Germline V lookup: CDR1 SEHNR, CDR2 FQNEAQ (reference sequence). This CDR3 contains 16 residues. In nucleotides, the CDR3 is TGTGCCAGCAGCTTTGGGACAGTCCCAACTAATGAAGAACTGTTTTTT. Translation gives CASSFGTVPTNEELFF. Together with reference TRBV7-9 and TRBJ1-4, the CDR3 gives the full variable domain: DTGVSQNPRHKITKRGQNVTFRCDPISEHNRLYWYRQTLGQGPEFLTYFQNEAQLEKSRLLSDRFSAERPKGSFSTLEIQRTEQGDSAMYLCASSFGTVPTNEELFFGSGTQLSVL.

The V call is TRBV12-3 or TRBV12-4, the J call TRBJ1-5; D gene ambiguous. Trimming stripped 6 bases from V and 11 bases from J, with 17 bases between. The CDR3 covers 13 residues. The CDR3 sequence: CASSPRLDGSQHF. Here the CDR3 DNA reads TGTGCCAGCAGCCCCCGCCTCGACGGATCCCAGCATTTT.

This clonotype was counted a few times. This chain uses TRBV3-1 with TRBJ2-2, with D uncertain. V was pared by 1 base and J by 5 bases, with 8 bases between. The CDR3 totals 14 residues. The germline V gene has CDR1 LGHDT and CDR2 YNNKEL (reference sequence). Here the CDR3 reads CASSQATQTGELFF. DNA of the CDR3: TGTGCCAGCAGCCAAGCGACCCAAACCGGGGAGCTGTTTTTT.

About this clonotype: One base away lies a much larger clone, so this may be a sequencing read error. CDR3 nucleotides: TGTGCCAGCAGTTCGTTGGGGGAGCGGGAGGCGGCAGATACGCAGTATTTT. Translating it yields CASSSLGEREAADTQYF. This chain links TRBV27 with TRBJ2-3; 9 bases are a match to TRBD2. V lost 4 bases, J lost 4 bases, and 12 bases stayed unmatched. CDR3 length equals 17 residues. Germline V gene lookup returns CDR1 MNHEY and CDR2 SMNVEV (reference sequence).

This clonotype occurred many times. The V gene is TRBV5-1, the J gene TRBJ2-7; D remains unclear. CDR3 size: 14 residues. Germline CDR1 SGHRS, CDR2 YFSETQ. V lost 2 bases and J lost 3, with 12 bases in between. CDR3 sequence reads: CASSLELNNYEQYF. DNA of the CDR3: TGCGCCAGCAGCTTAGAACTCAATAACTACGAGCAGTACTTC.

The V and J genes are TRBV3-1 and TRBJ2-5; the D gene is possibly TRBD1 (5 bases). This CDR3 contains 14 residues. Trimming stripped 5 bases from V and 1 base from J, with 11 bases between. Germline CDR1 reads LGHDT; CDR2 reads YNNKEL (reference sequence). In DNA form, the CDR3 reads TGTGCCAGCAGCTCTCTGACAGCCCAAGAGACCCAGTACTTC. It specifies CASSSLTAQETQYF.